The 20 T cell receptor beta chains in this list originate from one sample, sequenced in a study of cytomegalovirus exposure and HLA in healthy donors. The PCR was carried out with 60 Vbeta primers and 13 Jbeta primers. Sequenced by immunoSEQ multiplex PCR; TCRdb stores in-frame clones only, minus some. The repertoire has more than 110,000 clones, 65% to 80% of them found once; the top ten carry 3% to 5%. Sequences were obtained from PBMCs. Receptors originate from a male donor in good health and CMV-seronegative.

Here the CDR3 reads CASSSTDVREKLFF. CDR3 nucleotide sequence: TGTGCCAGCAGCTCGACCGACGTGCGGGAAAAACTGTTTTTT. V usage is TRBV7-9 and J usage is TRBJ1-4; D ambiguous. CDR3 length: 14 residues. Germline V gives CDR1 SEHNR, CDR2 FQNEAQ (reference sequence). V lost 4 bases and J lost 8, with 14 bases in between.

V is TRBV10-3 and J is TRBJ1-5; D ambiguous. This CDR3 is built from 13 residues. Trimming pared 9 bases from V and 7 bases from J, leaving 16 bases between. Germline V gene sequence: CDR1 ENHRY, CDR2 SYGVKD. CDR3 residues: CAIGREVGQPQHF. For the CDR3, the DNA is TGTGCCATAGGGAGGGAAGTAGGCCAGCCCCAGCATTTT.

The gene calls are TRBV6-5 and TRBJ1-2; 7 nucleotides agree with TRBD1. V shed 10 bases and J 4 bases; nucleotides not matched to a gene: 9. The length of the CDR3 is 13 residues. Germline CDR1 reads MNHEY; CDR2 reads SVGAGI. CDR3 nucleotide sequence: TGTGCCACCCGCGTGACAGGGACCTATGGCTACACCTTC. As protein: CATRVTGTYGYTF.

CDR3 DNA sequence: TGTGCCAGCAGCTTGTTGTCAGGGGAAGAGACCCAGTACTTC. It specifies CASSLLSGEETQYF. The J gene is TRBJ2-5, the V gene TRBV5-6; TRBD1 might be the D (6 bases). This CDR3 spans 14 amino acids. Germline V gene lookup returns CDR1 SGHDT and CDR2 YYEEEE. V was trimmed by 1 base and J by 3 bases, leaving 10 bases between them.

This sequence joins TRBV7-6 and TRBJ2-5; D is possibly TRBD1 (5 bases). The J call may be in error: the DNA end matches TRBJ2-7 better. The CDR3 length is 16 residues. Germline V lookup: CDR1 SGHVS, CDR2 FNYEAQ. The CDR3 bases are TGTGCCAGCAGCTTAGCCCCCTGGGGCGACACCTACGAGCAGTACTTC. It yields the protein CASSLAPWGDTYEQYF.

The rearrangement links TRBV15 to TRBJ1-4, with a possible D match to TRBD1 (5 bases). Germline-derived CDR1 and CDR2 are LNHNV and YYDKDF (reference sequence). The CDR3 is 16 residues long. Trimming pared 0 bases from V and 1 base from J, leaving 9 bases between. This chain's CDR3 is CATSRDGGGTNEKLFF. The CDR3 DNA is TGTGCCACCAGCAGAGATGGGGGGGGAACTAATGAAAAACTGTTTTTT.

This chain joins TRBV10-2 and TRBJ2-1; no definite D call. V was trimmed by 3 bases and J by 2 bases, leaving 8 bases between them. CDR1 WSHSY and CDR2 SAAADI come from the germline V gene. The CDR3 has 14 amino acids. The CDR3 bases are TGCGCCAGCAGTGATTTGCAGACCTACAATGAGCAGTTCTTC. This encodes CASSDLQTYNEQFF.

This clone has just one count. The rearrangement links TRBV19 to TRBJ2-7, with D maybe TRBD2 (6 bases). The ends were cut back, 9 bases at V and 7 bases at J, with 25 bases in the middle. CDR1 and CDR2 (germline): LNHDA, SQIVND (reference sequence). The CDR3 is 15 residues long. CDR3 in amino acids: CASRELAGGVAEQYF. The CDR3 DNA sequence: TGTGCCAGCCGTGAACTAGCTGGCGGAGTGGCAGAGCAGTACTTC. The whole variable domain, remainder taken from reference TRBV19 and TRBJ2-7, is DGGITQSPKYLFRKEGQNVTLSCEQNLNHDAMYWYRQDPGQGLRLIYYSQIVNDFQKGDIAEGYSVSREKKESFPLTVTSAQKNPTAFYLCASRELAGGVAEQYFGPGTRLTVT.

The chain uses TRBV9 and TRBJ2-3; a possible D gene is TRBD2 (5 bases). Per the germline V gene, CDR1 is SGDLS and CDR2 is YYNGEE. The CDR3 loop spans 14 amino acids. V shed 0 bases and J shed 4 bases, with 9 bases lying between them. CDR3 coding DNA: TGTGCCAGCAGCGTAGTAGGGAGAGCAGATACGCAGTATTTT. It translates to CASSVVGRADTQYF.

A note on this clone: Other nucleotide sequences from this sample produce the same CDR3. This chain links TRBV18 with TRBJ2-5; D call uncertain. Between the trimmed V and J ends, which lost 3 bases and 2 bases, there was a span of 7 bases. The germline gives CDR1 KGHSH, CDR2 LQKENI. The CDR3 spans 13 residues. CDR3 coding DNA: TGTGCCAGCTCACCTGGCAGACAAGAGACCCAGTACTTC. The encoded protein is CASSPGRQETQYF.

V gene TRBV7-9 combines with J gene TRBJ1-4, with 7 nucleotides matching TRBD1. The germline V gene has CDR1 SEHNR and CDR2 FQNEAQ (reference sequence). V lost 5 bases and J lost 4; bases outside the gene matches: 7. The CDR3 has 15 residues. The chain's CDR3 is CASSIRQGGNEKLFF. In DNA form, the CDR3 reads TGTGCCAGCAGCATAAGACAGGGAGGTAATGAAAAACTGTTTTTT.

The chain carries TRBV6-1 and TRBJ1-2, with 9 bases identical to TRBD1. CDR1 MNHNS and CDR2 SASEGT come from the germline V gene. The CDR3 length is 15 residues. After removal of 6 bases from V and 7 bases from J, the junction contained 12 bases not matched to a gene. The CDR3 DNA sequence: TGTGCCAGCAGGACACAGGGGGCCGTAACTGGTGGCTACACCTTC. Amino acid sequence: CASRTQGAVTGGYTF.

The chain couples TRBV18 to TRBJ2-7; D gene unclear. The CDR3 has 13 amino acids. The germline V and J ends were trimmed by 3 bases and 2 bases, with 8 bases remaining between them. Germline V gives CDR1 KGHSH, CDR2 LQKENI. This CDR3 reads CASSPQTAYEQYF. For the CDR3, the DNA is TGTGCCAGCTCACCGCAGACTGCCTACGAGCAGTACTTC.

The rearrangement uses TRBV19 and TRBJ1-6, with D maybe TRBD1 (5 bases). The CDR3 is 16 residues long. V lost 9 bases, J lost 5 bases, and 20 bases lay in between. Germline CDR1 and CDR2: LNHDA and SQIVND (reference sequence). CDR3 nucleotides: TGTGCCAGCACCTCGGGGGAATTGGCGAATAATTCACCCCTCCACTTT. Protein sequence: CASTSGELANNSPLHF.

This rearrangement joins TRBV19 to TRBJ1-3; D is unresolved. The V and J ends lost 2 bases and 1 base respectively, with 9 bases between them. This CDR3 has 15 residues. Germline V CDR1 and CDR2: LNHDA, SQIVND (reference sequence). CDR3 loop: CASSISLRSGNTIYF. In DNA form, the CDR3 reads TGTGCCAGTAGTATAAGTCTCAGGTCTGGAAACACCATATATTTT.

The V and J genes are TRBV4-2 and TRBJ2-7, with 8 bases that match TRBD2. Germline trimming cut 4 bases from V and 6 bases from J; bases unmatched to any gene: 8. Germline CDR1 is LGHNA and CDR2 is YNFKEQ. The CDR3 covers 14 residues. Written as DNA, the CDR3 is TGTGCCAGCAGCCTCGGGGGGGCTTTGGGCGAGCAGTACTTC. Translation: CASSLGGALGEQYF.

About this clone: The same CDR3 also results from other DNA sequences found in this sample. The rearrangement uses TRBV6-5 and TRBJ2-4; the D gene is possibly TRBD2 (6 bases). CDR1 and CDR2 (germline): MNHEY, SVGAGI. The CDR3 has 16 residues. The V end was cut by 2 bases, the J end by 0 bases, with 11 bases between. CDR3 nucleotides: TGTGCCAGCAGTTACGAGGCGGGGTTAGCCAAAAACATTCAGTACTTC. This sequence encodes CASSYEAGLAKNIQYF.

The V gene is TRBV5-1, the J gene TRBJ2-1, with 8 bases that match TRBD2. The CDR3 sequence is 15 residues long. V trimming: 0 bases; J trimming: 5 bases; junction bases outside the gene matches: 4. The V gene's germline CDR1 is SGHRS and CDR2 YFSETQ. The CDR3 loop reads CASSLEVAGNNEQFF. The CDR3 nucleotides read TGCGCCAGCAGCTTGGAGGTAGCGGGGAACAATGAGCAGTTCTTC.

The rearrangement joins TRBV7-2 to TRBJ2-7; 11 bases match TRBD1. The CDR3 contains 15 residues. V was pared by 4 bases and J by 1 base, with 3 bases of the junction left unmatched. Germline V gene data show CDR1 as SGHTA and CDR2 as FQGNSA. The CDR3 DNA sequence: TGTGCCAGCAGCTGGACAGGGGGCGCATCCTACGAGCAGTACTTC. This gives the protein CASSWTGGASYEQYF.

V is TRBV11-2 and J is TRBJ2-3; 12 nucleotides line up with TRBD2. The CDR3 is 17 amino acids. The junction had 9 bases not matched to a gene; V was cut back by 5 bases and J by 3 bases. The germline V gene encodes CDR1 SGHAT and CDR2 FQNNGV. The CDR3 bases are TGTGCCAGCAGCCACCCCAGGACTAGCGGGGAAACAGATACGCAGTATTTT. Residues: CASSHPRTSGETDTQYF.